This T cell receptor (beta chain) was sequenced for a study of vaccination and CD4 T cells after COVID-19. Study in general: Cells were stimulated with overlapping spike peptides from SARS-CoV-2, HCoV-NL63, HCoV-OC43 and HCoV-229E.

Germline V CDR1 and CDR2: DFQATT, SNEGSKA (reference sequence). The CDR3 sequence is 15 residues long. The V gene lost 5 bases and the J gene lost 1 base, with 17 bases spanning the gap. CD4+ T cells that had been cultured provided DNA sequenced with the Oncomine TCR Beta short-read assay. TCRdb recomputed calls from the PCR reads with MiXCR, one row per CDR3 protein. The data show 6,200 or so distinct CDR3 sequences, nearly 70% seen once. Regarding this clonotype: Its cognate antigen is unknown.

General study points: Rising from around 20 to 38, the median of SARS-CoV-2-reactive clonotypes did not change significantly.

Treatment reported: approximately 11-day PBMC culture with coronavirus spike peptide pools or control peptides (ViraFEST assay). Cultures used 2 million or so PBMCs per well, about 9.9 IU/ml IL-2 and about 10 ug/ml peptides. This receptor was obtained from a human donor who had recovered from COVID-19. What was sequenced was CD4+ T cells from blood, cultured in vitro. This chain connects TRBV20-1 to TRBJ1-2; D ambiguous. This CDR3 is CSAQPPGSYNYGYTF. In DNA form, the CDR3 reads TGCAGTGCTCAACCCCCGGGTTCCTATAACTATGGCTACACCTTC.